These T cell receptor beta chains were read from a single sample in a study of identical twins. TCRdb recomputed calls from the 5' RACE reads with MiXCR, one row per CDR3 protein. The table includes more than 200,000 distinct CDR3 sequences, around 10% detected once. The sequenced sample consisted of memory (CD45RO+) T cells sorted from blood. The source is a woman under 30 in good health. The CDR3 runs from the conserved cysteine through the conserved F or W. D genes are given only for firm matches. Clone size, where shown, is once, few, many, or a class for clones that have expanded.

CDR3,DNA,size,V,D,J
CASSYLANTGELFF,TGTGCCAGCAGCTATCTGGCGAACACCGGGGAGCTGTTTTTT,-,TRBV5-4,-,TRBJ2-2
CASSQGLAGGLPDTQYF,TGTGCCAGCAGCCAGGGACTAGCGGGAGGGCTCCCAGATACGCAGTATTTT,-,TRBV7-6,TRBD2,TRBJ2-3
CASSPGQIGGYTF,TGTGCCAGCAGCCCCGGGCAGATTGGAGGCTACACCTTC,-,TRBV9,-,TRBJ1-2
CASSLWGTGNEQFF,TGCGCCAGCAGCTTGTGGGGGACAGGCAATGAGCAGTTCTTC,few,TRBV5-1,TRBD1,TRBJ2-1
CASSAQQGQTLYGYTF,TGTGCCAGCAGCGCCCAACAGGGCCAGACACTCTATGGCTACACCTTC,-,TRBV9,-,TRBJ1-2
CSARGSNDYEQYF,TGCAGTGCCAGGGGCTCAAACGACTACGAGCAGTACTTC,many,TRBV20-1,-,TRBJ2-7
CASSLEGGSGNTIYF,TGCGCCAGCAGCTTGGAGGGTGGCTCTGGAAACACCATATATTTT,many,TRBV5-1,-,TRBJ1-3
CASSLTGDSYEQYF,TGTGCCAGCAGCTTAACCGGGGACTCCTACGAGCAGTACTTC,few,TRBV7-9,-,TRBJ2-7
CASSRNSPGLSYNEQFF,TGCGCCAGCAGTAGAAATTCACCGGGACTCTCCTACAATGAGCAGTTCTTC,-,TRBV5-1,-,TRBJ2-1
CASSGLAGRDYNEQFF,TGCGCCAGCAGCGGATTAGCGGGTCGCGACTACAATGAGCAGTTCTTC,few,TRBV10-1,TRBD2,TRBJ2-1
CASSQRWATDTDTQYF,TGTGCCAGCAGCCAACGTTGGGCGACCGACACAGATACGCAGTATTTT,few,TRBV14,-,TRBJ2-3
CSATQRSRRYEQYF,TGCAGTGCTACCCAAAGGTCCAGGAGGTACGAGCAGTACTTC,few,TRBV20-1,-,TRBJ2-7
CASSLALGDEAFF,TGTGCCAGCAGCCTAGCCCTGGGAGATGAAGCTTTCTTT,many,TRBV12-3/TRBV12-4,-,TRBJ1-1
CASSSRGNYEQYF,TGTGCCAGCAGCTCCAGAGGAAACTACGAGCAGTACTTC,-,TRBV7-9,-,TRBJ2-7
CSALLSGNTIYF,TGCAGTGCTCTTCTAAGTGGAAACACCATATATTTT,-,TRBV20-1,-,TRBJ1-3
CASSGLGGEVVQYF,TGTGCCAGCAGTGGGCTTGGGGGGGAGGTCGTGCAGTACTTC,-,TRBV6-1,TRBD2,TRBJ2-7
CSAAPTANTEAFF,TGCAGTGCTGCGCCGACTGCGAACACTGAAGCTTTCTTT,few,TRBV20-1,-,TRBJ1-1
CASSLPDHETQYF,TGTGCCAGCAGCTTGCCCGATCACGAGACCCAGTACTTC,-,TRBV5-6,-,TRBJ2-5
CASRKNDGPTGELFF,TGTGCCAGCAGGAAGAATGACGGGCCCACCGGGGAGCTGTTTTTT,-,TRBV2,-,TRBJ2-2
CASSFGRMNTEAFF,TGTGCCAGCAGTTTCGGACGGATGAACACTGAAGCTTTCTTT,-,TRBV12-3/TRBV12-4,-,TRBJ1-1
CASSEAGGNEKLFF,TGTGCCAGCAGTGAAGCAGGGGGAAATGAAAAACTGTTTTTT,few,TRBV6-1,-,TRBJ1-4
CASSQVPDNEQFF,TGCGCCAGCAGCCAAGTGCCCGACAATGAGCAGTTCTTC,few,TRBV4-3,-,TRBJ2-1
CASRGGQVNTEAFF,TGTGCCAGCAGGGGAGGACAGGTCAACACTGAAGCTTTCTTT,-,TRBV2,TRBD1,TRBJ1-1
CSARRGGSYEQYF,TGCAGTGCTAGACGGGGGGGTTCCTACGAGCAGTACTTC,many,TRBV20-1,TRBD2,TRBJ2-7
CASSQEAVKTEAFF,TGCGCCAGCAGCCAAGAAGCCGTGAAAACTGAAGCTTTCTTT,-,TRBV4-3,-,TRBJ1-1
CSAAPTEAFF,TGCAGTGCCGCACCAACTGAAGCTTTCTTT,many,TRBV20-1,-,TRBJ1-1
CASRIEGNTIYF,TGTGCCAGCAGAATTGAGGGAAACACCATATATTTT,few,TRBV6-6,-,TRBJ1-3
CACRNGAGYNEQFF,TGTGCCTGCAGAAACGGAGCGGGGTACAATGAGCAGTTCTTC,-,TRBV12-3/TRBV12-4,TRBD2,TRBJ2-1
CASSPQGWGNTEAFF,TGTGCCAGCAGTCCGCAGGGTTGGGGGAACACTGAAGCTTTCTTT,many,TRBV12-3/TRBV12-4,-,TRBJ1-1
CASSVSTEVSQPQHF,TGCGCCAGCAGTGTTTCGACAGAGGTGAGTCAGCCCCAGCATTTT,-,TRBV10-2,-,TRBJ1-5
CASRGYEQGAAGELFF,TGTGCCAGCAGGGGCTACGAACAGGGGGCTGCCGGGGAGCTGTTTTTT,few,TRBV7-9,TRBD1,TRBJ2-2
CSARGGAQDTIYF,TGCAGTGCCCGAGGAGGGGCGCAGGACACCATATATTTT,many,TRBV20-1,-,TRBJ1-3
CASSLRSTGMGTYEQYF,TGTGCCAGCAGTTTGAGGTCGACAGGGATGGGCACCTACGAGCAGTACTTC,many,TRBV12-3/TRBV12-4,TRBD1,TRBJ2-7
CASSLVGSDYEQYF,TGTGCCAGCAGCTTAGTTGGCAGCGACTACGAGCAGTACTTC,few,TRBV11-3,-,TRBJ2-7
CASGIWSNQPQHF,TGTGCCAGCGGTATTTGGAGCAATCAGCCCCAGCATTTT,few,TRBV2,-,TRBJ1-5
CASSQTDGSTQYF,TGTGCCAGCAGCCAAACCGATGGATCGACGCAGTATTTT,few,TRBV6-1,-,TRBJ2-3
CASSLGTSPNYGYTF,TGTGCCAGCAGCTTAGGGACATCTCCTAACTATGGCTACACCTTC,few,TRBV7-8,-,TRBJ1-2
CASSAPGTSYEQYF,TGTGCCAGCAGCGCCCCCGGGACTAGCTACGAGCAGTACTTC,many,TRBV21-1,-,TRBJ2-7
CAISPGDASTDTQYF,TGTGCCATCAGCCCAGGGGACGCTAGCACAGATACGCAGTATTTT,few,TRBV10-3,-,TRBJ2-3
CASRTDTHNGQFF,TGTGCCAGCAGGACCGACACCCACAATGGGCAGTTCTTC,-,TRBV12-3/TRBV12-4,-,TRBJ2-1
CASSSSGISYNEQFF,TGTGCCAGCAGCTCTAGCGGTATCTCCTACAATGAGCAGTTCTTC,medium-sized,TRBV7-2,TRBD2,TRBJ2-1
CASSGGGWGTEAFF,TGTGCCAGCAGCGGGGGGGGATGGGGCACTGAAGCTTTCTTT,medium-sized,TRBV25-1,-,TRBJ1-1
CASSRSGVGTDTQYF,TGTGCCAGCAGCAGGAGCGGGGTGGGCACAGATACGCAGTATTTT,few,TRBV12-3/TRBV12-4,TRBD2,TRBJ2-3
CSAPLGSNQPQHF,TGCAGTGCTCCGCTGGGTAGCAATCAGCCCCAGCATTTT,many,TRBV20-1,-,TRBJ1-5
CASRSDLNTEAFF,TGTGCCAGCAGATCTGACCTGAACACTGAAGCTTTCTTT,-,TRBV27,-,TRBJ1-1
CASSLQPTSGLLDEQFF,TGTGCCAGCAGCCTGCAACCCACTAGCGGGCTTTTGGATGAGCAGTTCTTC,few,TRBV7-2,TRBD2,TRBJ2-1
CASSSGGAATEAFF,TGTGCCAGCAGCTCAGGGGGCGCAGCCACTGAAGCTTTCTTT,-,TRBV7-3,TRBD1,TRBJ1-1
CASMGTGTSGATYNEQFF,TGTGCCAGCATGGGAACCGGGACTAGCGGGGCCACCTACAATGAGCAGTTCTTC,few,TRBV3-1,TRBD2,TRBJ2-1
CASRTGLQTYNEQFF,TGCGCCAGCAGGACGGGACTACAGACATACAATGAGCAGTTCTTC,few,TRBV4-1,TRBD2,TRBJ2-1
CASSLLGGQAPYNEQFF,TGTGCCAGCAGCTTGTTGGGGGGGCAGGCCCCCTACAATGAGCAGTTCTTC,many,TRBV5-6,-,TRBJ2-1
CASSLASGVGNEQFF,TGCGCCAGCAGCTTGGCTAGCGGGGTAGGCAATGAGCAGTTCTTC,few,TRBV5-1,TRBD2,TRBJ2-1
CASSPSQETQYF,TGCGCCAGCAGCCCCTCACAAGAGACCCAGTACTTC,many,TRBV5-1,-,TRBJ2-5
CSAYGSANNEQFF,TGCAGTGCTTATGGGAGCGCGAACAATGAGCAGTTCTTC,few,TRBV20-1,-,TRBJ2-1